This T cell receptor beta chain was captured by sequencing in a study of metastatic and nonmetastatic thyroid tumors. The wider study: Blood and tumor or nodule tissue repertoires from malignant and benign thyroid patients were compared. Notes on the study in general: According to reports, the diversity of TCR beta was significantly higher in malignant thyroid tumors than in benign nodules, and this held in both blood and tumor samples.

To note about this clone: Its antigen is unknown.

Study processing details: Building a distant-metastasis classifier for papillary thyroid cancer drew on CDR3 differences across clinicopathological groups. MiXCR re-clonotyped the PCR reads for TCRdb. The V and J calls reflect TCRdb's pipeline rather than the authors' work. The sample yields about 34,000 clones, about a sixth seen once. V was pared by 1 base and J by 11 bases, with 18 bases between. The germline CDR1 and CDR2 sequences are SGHVS and FQNEAQ. This CDR3 has 16 amino acids. Ahead of thyroid surgery, no patient had received treatment of any kind. The chain links TRBV7-8 to TRBJ1-6, with D hard to call. Sequencing used blood. The sequence derives from a female donor with papillary thyroid cancer or a benign thyroid nodule (not recorded which). Some clones in this sample may be carry-over from other donors' samples. CDR3 protein: CASSLVALGRKTPLHF. CDR3 in DNA: TGTGCCAGCAGCTTAGTGGCCCTGGGAAGGAAAACACCCCTCCACTTT.